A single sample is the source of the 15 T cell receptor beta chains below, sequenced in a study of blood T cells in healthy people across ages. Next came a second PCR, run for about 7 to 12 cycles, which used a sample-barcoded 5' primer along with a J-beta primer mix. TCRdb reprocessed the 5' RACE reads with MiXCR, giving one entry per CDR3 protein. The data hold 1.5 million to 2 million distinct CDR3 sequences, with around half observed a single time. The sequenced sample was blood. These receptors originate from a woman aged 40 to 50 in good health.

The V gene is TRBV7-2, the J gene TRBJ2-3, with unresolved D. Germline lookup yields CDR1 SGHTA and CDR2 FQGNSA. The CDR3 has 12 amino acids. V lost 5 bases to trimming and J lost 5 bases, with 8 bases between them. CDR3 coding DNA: TGTGCCAGCAGCCATCAAGGAGATACGCAGTATTTT. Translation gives CASSHQGDTQYF.

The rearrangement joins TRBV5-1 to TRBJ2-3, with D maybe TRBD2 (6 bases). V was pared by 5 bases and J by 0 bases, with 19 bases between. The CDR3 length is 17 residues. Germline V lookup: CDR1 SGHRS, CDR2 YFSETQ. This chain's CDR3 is CASRFGDSTSSTDTQYF. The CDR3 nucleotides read TGCGCCAGCAGGTTCGGGGACTCCACGAGTAGCACAGATACGCAGTATTTT.

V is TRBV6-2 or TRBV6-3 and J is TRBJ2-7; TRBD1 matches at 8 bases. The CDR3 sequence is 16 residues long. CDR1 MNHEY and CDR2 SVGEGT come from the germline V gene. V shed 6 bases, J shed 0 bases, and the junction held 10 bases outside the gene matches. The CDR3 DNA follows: TGTGCCAGCAGGGGCCGGACAGGGAATAGCTCCTACGAGCAGTACTTC. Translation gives CASRGRTGNSSYEQYF.

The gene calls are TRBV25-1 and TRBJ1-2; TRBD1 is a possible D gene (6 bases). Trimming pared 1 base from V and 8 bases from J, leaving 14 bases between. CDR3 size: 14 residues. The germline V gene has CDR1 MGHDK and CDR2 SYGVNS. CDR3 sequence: CASSESGGFGGYTF. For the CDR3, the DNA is TGTGCCAGCAGTGAATCGGGGGGCTTTGGCGGCTACACCTTC.

The CDR3 here is CSVSPSQGPNEKLFF. CDR3 coding DNA: TGCAGCGTCTCCCCCTCACAGGGTCCTAATGAAAAACTGTTTTTT. The chain links TRBV29-1 to TRBJ1-4; D is perhaps TRBD1 (6 bases). This CDR3 is 15 amino acids long. V lost 6 bases and J 3 bases, leaving 17 bases between the germline ends. Germline lookup yields CDR1 SQVTM and CDR2 ANQGSEA.

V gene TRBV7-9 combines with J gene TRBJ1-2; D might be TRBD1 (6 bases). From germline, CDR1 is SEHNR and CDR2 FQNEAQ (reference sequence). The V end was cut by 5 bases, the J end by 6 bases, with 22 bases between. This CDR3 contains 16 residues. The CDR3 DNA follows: TGTGCCAGCAGCCCAATGGGGGAACAGGGAAACGATGGCTACACCTTC. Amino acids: CASSPMGEQGNDGYTF.

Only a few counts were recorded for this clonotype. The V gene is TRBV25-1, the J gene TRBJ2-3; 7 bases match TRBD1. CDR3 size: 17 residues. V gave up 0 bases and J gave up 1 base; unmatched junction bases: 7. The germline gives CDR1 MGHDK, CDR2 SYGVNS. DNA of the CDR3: TGTGCCAGCAGTGAATATCCGGGGACAGTCGGCACAGATACGCAGTATTTT. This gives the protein CASSEYPGTVGTDTQYF.

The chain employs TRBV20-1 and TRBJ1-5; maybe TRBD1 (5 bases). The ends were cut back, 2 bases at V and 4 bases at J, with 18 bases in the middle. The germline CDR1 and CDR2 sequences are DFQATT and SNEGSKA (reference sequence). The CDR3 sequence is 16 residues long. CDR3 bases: TGCAGTGCTAGAAACGTTTGGCAGGGAACGAATCAGCCCCAGCATTTT. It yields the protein CSARNVWQGTNQPQHF.

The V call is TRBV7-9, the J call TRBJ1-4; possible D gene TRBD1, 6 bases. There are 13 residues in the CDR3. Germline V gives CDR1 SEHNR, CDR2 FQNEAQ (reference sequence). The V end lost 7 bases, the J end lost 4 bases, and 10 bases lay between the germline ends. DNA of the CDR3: TGTGCCAGCACCGGGACAAGTAATGAAAAACTGTTTTTT. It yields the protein CASTGTSNEKLFF. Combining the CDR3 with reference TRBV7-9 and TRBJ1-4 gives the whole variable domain DTGVSQNPRHKITKRGQNVTFRCDPISEHNRLYWYRQTLGQGPEFLTYFQNEAQLEKSRLLSDRFSAERPKGSFSTLEIQRTEQGDSAMYLCASTGTSNEKLFFGSGTQLSVL.

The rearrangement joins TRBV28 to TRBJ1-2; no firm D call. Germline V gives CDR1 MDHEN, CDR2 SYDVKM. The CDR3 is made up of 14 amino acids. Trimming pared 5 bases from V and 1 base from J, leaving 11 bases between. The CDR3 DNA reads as TGTGCCAGCAGTGCCCCGACGGGTAACTATGGCTACACCTTC. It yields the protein CASSAPTGNYGYTF.

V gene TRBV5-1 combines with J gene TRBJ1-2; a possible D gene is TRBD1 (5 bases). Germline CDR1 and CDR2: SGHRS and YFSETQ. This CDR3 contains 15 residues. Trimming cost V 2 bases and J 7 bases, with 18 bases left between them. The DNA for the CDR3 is TGCGCCAGCAGCTTTGATGGGACCCCGGATCCTGGCTACACCTTC. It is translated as CASSFDGTPDPGYTF.

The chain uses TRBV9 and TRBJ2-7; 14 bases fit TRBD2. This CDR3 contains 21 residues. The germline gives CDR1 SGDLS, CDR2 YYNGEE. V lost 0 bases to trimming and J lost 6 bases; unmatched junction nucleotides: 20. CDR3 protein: CASSVAPFTGRLAGGLGEQYF. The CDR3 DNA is TGTGCCAGCAGCGTAGCTCCCTTCACAGGGCGACTAGCGGGGGGGCTCGGCGAGCAGTACTTC.

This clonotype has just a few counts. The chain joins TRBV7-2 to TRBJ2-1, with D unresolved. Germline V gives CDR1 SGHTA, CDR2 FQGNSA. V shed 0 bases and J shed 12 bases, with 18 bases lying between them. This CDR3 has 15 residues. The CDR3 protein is CASSLAPRAAQGQFF. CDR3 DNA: TGTGCCAGCAGCTTAGCTCCCCGGGCAGCCCAAGGGCAGTTCTTC.

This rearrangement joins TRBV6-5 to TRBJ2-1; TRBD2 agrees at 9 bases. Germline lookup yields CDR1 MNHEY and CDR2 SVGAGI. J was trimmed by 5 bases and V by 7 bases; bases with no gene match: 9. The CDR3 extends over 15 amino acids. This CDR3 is CASTLSGGTNNEQFF. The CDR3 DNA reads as TGTGCCAGCACCTTAAGCGGGGGGACTAACAATGAGCAGTTCTTC.

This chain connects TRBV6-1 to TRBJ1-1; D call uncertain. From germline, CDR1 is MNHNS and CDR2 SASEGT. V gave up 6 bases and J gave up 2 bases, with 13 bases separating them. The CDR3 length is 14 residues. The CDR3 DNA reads TGTGCCAGCAGAGACCGAGGATTCAACACTGAAGCTTTCTTT. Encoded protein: CASRDRGFNTEAFF.